This entry is about one T cell receptor beta chain. Its target is unknown. This sample is drawn from a study of blood T cells in healthy people across ages. Broader study findings: The study lacked donor CMV status, which possibly confounded expanded clonotype changes.

There are 15 residues in the CDR3. The germline V gene has CDR1 SGDLS and CDR2 YYNGEE. The ends were cut back, 0 bases at V and 4 bases at J, with 13 bases in the middle. PCR was performed a second time for about 7 to 11 cycles using a sample-barcoded 5' primer and a J-beta primer mix. Researchers report that a template-switch adaptor with 12 random nucleotides tagged each cDNA molecule. TCRdb reprocessed the 5' RACE reads with MiXCR, giving one entry per CDR3 protein. The sample carries about 1,500,000 distinct CDR3 sequences, roughly 28% recorded once. The receptor was isolated from a woman under 40 in good health. The source material was blood. The J gene is TRBJ2-5, the V gene TRBV9, with D unclear. CDR3 in DNA: TGTGCCAGCAGCGTAGATGGCACCATACGAGAGACCCAGTACTTC. Translation gives CASSVDGTIRETQYF.